This T cell receptor beta chain was profiled in a study of blood T cell repertoires in COVID-19. On the study more broadly: The United States, Italy and Spain provided the acute and convalescent COVID-19 samples. The cDNA or gDNA used as material had been derived from T cells, B-cell-depleted T cells, or PBMCs.

TCRdb keeps only in-frame clones here, not all; method: immunoSEQ multiplex PCR. The sample carries 95,000 to 150,000 clones, about nine tenths recorded once. Germline lookup yields CDR1 MDHEN and CDR2 SYDVKM. The ends lost 2 bases at V and 2 bases at J; junction bases unmatched: 4. This CDR3 contains 15 residues. The sequence came from a woman in her sixties or seventies with acute or convalescent COVID-19. The chain recombines TRBV28 with TRBJ2-3; 7 bases line up with TRBD1. The sequenced material came from peripheral blood. CDR3 DNA sequence: TGTGCCAGCAGTTTAACAGGGGCGGACACAGATACGCAGTATTTT. Its translation: CASSLTGADTDTQYF.